Listed below are T cell receptor beta chains from one sample, sequenced in a study of blood T cell repertoires in COVID-19. Assay: immunoSEQ multiplex PCR; the TCRdb copy retains only in-frame clones and omits some. Here the sample spans over 150,000 clones, roughly 81% being singletons. The sequenced sample consisted of peripheral blood. These receptors came from a man in his forties with acute or convalescent COVID-19. CDR3s include the opening cysteine and the closing phenylalanine or tryptophan. A D gene is named only where the DNA matches it firmly. Some rows have no size entry. The others give once, few or many, or a class for an expanded clone.

clone size,V gene,J gene,D gene,CDR3 DNA,CDR3 protein
once,TRBV6-5,TRBJ1-2,.,TGTGCCAGCAGTTACTCTCCGACAGATAACTATGGCTACACCTTC,CASSYSPTDNYGYTF
.,TRBV3-1/TRBV3-2,TRBJ1-1,.,TGTGCCAGCAGGTATCGGGGAACTGAAGCTTTCTTT,CASRYRGTEAFF
.,TRBV7-9,TRBJ2-1,.,TGTGCCAGCAGCGTGACAGTATCCTACAATGAGCAGTTCTTC,CASSVTVSYNEQFF
.,TRBV5-1,TRBJ1-1,TRBD1,TGCGCCAGCAGCGATGACAGGGTCGAAGCTTTCTTT,CASSDDRVEAFF
few,TRBV27,TRBJ2-3,TRBD1,TGTGCCAGCAGTGAACAGGACAGGGATACGCAGTATTTT,CASSEQDRDTQYF
.,TRBV6-1,TRBJ1-4,.,TGTGCCAGCAGTGAAGCGCAGGACAGAATTAATGAAAAACTGTTTTTT,CASSEAQDRINEKLFF
.,TRBV11-2,TRBJ1-2,.,TGTGCCAGCAGCGCCTCGGGGTCAGGACGAAATGGCTACACCTTC,CASSASGSGRNGYTF
.,TRBV18,TRBJ2-3,.,TGTGCCAGCTCACCGACAGATTACACAGATACGCAGTATTTT,CASSPTDYTDTQYF
once,TRBV7-9,TRBJ2-1,.,TGTGCCAGCAGCGCCCTCCCAGGAGCGGCCGCCTACAATGAGCAGTTCTTC,CASSALPGAAAYNEQFF
.,TRBV25-1,TRBJ2-1,TRBD2,TGTGCCAGCGTAGCGGGGGAAAACTACAATGAGCAGTTCTTC,CASVAGENYNEQFF
once,TRBV9,TRBJ1-1,.,TGTGCCAGCAGCGTAGGCACTAACACTGAAGCTTTCTTT,CASSVGTNTEAFF
.,TRBV2,TRBJ1-2,.,TGTGCCAGCAGGGCGGGGATCTCGGCTGGCTACACCTTC,CASRAGISAGYTF